These T cell receptor beta chains were read from a single sample in a study of patients and donors after allogeneic stem cell transplantation. A single record per CDR3 protein comes from TCRdb applying MiXCR to the RT-PCR reads. The data hold about 150,000 distinct CDR3 sequences, with about 36% observed a single time. The specimen sequenced was blood, either unsorted or a sorted T cell fraction (not recorded which). These receptors originate from a human donor who was either an allogeneic HSCT recipient or a stem cell or donor lymphocyte infusion donor (not recorded which). It is not recorded whose cells these are; they may come from a transplant donor. Each CDR3 is given without its conserved first and last residue. Each record gives: V gene, D gene, CDR3 protein. The D gene is left open where the match is weak.

V gene: TRBV5-6
D gene: NA
CDR3 protein: ASSLVGVGTDTQY

V gene: TRBV7-2
D gene: NA
CDR3 protein: ARLAGNEQF

V gene: TRBV3-1
D gene: NA
CDR3 protein: ASTLTRQLKGTEAF

V gene: TRBV3-1
D gene: TRBD2
CDR3 protein: ASNMKAGGIRNEQF

V gene: TRBV20-1
D gene: TRBD1
CDR3 protein: SARDSVGGAPDGANVLT

V gene: TRBV6-5
D gene: NA
CDR3 protein: ASSYSGVFSYEQY

V gene: TRBV6-4
D gene: TRBD1
CDR3 protein: ASSREAGGSEKLF

V gene: TRBV20-1
D gene: NA
CDR3 protein: SAYRHPVPEAF

V gene: TRBV6-6
D gene: TRBD1
CDR3 protein: ASSSRNRGINSPLH

V gene: TRBV29-1
D gene: TRBD1
CDR3 protein: SVLGQGYGYT

V gene: TRBV4-3
D gene: NA
CDR3 protein: ASGVGLGGNQPQH

V gene: TRBV9
D gene: NA
CDR3 protein: ASSATPGLLEGNEQF

V gene: TRBV20-1
D gene: NA
CDR3 protein: SAEGQSGNTIY

V gene: TRBV3-1
D gene: TRBD1
CDR3 protein: ASSQGRTGGAWY

V gene: TRBV5-1
D gene: NA
CDR3 protein: ASSLISSGANVLT

V gene: TRBV6-4
D gene: NA
CDR3 protein: ASSDLASTDTQY

V gene: TRBV12-3/TRBV12-4
D gene: NA
CDR3 protein: ASTLQQKETQY

V gene: TRBV20-1
D gene: NA
CDR3 protein: SASFGVRGFNEKLF

V gene: TRBV13
D gene: NA
CDR3 protein: ASSLGQLGHEQY

V gene: TRBV12-3/TRBV12-4
D gene: TRBD1
CDR3 protein: ASSFGTGHTEAF

V gene: TRBV27
D gene: TRBD1
CDR3 protein: ASSFVRDREVFDTEAF

V gene: TRBV28
D gene: TRBD1
CDR3 protein: ASSQGVREKLF

V gene: TRBV2
D gene: TRBD1
CDR3 protein: ASSEGRTGVATEAF

V gene: TRBV12-3/TRBV12-4
D gene: TRBD2
CDR3 protein: ASSLRLAGVRVVETQY